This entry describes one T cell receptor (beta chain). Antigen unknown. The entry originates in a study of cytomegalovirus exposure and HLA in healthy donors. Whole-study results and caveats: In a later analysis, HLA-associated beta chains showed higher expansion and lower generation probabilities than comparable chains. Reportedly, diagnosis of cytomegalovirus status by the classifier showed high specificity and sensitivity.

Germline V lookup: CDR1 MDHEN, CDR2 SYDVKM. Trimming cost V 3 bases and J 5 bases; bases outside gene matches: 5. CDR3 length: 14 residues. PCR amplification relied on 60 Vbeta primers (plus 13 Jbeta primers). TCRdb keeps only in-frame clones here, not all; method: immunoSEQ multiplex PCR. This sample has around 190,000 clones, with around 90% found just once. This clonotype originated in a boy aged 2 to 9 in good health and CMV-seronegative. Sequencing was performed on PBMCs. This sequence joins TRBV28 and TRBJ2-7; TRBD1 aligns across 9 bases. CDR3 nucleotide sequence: TGTGCCAGCAGTTTGGGACAGGGAATCCACGAGCAGTACTTC. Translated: CASSLGQGIHEQYF.